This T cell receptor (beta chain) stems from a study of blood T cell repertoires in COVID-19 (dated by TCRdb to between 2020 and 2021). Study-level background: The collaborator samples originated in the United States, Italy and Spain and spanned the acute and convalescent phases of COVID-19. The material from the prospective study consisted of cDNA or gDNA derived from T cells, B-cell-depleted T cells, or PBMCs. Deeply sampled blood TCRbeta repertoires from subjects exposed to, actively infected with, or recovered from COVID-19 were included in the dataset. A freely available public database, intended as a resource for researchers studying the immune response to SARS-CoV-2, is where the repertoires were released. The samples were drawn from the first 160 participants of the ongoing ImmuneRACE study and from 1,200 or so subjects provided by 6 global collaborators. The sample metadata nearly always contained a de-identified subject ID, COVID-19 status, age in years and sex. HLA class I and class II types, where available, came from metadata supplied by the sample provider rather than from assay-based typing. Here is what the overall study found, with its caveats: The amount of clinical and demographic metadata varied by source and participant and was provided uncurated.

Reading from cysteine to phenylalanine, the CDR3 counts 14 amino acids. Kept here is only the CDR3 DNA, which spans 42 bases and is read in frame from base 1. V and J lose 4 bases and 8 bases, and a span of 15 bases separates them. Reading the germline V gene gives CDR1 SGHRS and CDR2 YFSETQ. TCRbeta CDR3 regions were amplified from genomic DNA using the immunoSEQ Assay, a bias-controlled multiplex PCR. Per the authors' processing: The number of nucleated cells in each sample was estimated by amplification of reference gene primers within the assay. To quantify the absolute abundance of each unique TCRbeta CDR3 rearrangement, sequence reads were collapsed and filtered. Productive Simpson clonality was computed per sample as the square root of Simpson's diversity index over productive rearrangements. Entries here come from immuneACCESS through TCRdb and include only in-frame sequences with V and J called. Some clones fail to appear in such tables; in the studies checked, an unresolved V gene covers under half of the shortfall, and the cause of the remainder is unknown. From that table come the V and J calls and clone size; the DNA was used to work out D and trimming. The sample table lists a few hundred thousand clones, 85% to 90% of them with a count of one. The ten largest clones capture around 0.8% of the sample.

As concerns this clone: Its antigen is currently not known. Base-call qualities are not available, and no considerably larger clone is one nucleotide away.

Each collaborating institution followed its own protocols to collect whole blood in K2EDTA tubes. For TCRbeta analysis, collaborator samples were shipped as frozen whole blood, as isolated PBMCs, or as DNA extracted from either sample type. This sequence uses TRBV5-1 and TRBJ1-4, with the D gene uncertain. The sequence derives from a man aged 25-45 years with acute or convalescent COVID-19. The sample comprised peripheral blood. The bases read TGCGCCAGCAGCCCTCGTCCGGGTAGCGAAAAACTGTTTTTT. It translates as CASSPRPGSEKLFF.